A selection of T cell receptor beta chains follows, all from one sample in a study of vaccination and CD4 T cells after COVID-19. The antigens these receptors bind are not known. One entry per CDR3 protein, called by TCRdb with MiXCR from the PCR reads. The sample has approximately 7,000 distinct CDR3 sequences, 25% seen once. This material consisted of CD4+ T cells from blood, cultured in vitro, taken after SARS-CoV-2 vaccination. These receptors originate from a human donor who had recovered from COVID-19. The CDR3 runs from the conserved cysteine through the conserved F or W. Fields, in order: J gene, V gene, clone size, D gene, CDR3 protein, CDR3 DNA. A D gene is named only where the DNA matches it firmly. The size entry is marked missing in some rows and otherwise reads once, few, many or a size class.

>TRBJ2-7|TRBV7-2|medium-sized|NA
CASSPTDRPRGAYEQYF
TGTGCCAGCAGCCCGACGGACAGGCCCCGGGGGGCCTACGAGCAGTACTTC
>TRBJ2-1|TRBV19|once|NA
CASGEGYRAGNNEQFF
TGTGCCAGTGGGGAAGGATACAGGGCTGGGAACAATGAGCAGTTCTTC
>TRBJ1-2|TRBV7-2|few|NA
CASSPTAYGYTF
TGTGCCAGCAGCCCGACAGCTTATGGCTACACCTTC
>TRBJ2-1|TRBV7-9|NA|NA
CASRPDRNEQFF
TGTGCCAGCAGACCCGACAGAAATGAGCAGTTCTTC
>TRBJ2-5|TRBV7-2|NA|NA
CASSSFPRGSRESQETQYF
TGTGCCAGCAGCTCGTTCCCAAGGGGCAGTAGAGAGTCGCAAGAGACCCAGTACTTC
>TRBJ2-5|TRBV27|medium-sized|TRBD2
CASSPPPTSGGRKDQYF
TGTGCCAGCAGTCCCCCCCCGACTAGCGGGGGCCGCAAGGACCAGTACTTC
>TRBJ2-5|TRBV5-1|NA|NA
CASRREQGGVGQETQYF
TGCGCCAGCAGGCGCGAACAGGGAGGGGTCGGTCAAGAGACCCAGTACTTC
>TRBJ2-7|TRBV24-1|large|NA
CATSTTGSYEQYF
TGTGCCACCAGTACTACGGGTTCCTACGAGCAGTACTTC
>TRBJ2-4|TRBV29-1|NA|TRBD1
CSVIPGQGFSPQYF
TGCAGCGTTATACCGGGACAGGGATTTAGCCCCCAGTACTTC
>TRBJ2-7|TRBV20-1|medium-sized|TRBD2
CSLEERGIYEQYF
TGCAGTCTCGAGGAGCGGGGGATCTACGAGCAGTACTTC
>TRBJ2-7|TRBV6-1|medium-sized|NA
CASSEQFSYEQYF
TGTGCCAGCAGTGAACAATTCAGCTACGAGCAGTACTTC
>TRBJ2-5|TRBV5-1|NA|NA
CASSLGGPHRDQYF
TGCGCCAGCAGCTTAGGGGGGCCCCACCGGGACCAGTACTTC
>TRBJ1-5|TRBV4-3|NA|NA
CASSQDLDDQPQHF
TGCGCCAGCAGCCAAGATCTCGATGACCAGCCCCAGCATTTT
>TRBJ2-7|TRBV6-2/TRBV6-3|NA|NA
CASSRETGYEQYF
TGTGCCAGCAGTCGTGAGACAGGCTACGAGCAGTACTTC